This T cell receptor beta chain stems from a study of CD8 T cells in Susac syndrome. Points from the study as a whole: Detection of Susac-specific public clones gave over 15 in total CD8+ repertoires and roughly 5 in CD8+ TEMRA repertoires.

RNA in amounts of about 0.5 to 1 ug was reverse transcribed with random hexamers. Via MiXCR, TCRdb re-called the immunoSEQ multiplex PCR reads, giving one row per CDR3 protein. The repertoire holds 84,000 or so distinct CDR3 sequences, with 94% as singletons. The CDR3 is 13 residues long. The V and J ends lost 5 bases and 2 bases respectively, with 12 bases between them. The germline V gene encodes CDR1 DFQATT and CDR2 SNEGSKA (reference sequence). As to this clonotype: The target antigen is unknown.

The receptor's source is a human donor with Susac syndrome. The genes are TRBV20-1 and TRBJ1-1, with D possibly TRBD1 on 5 matching bases. The sequencing sample was made of CD8+ T cells from PBMCs. CDR3: CSAWGRSNTEAFF. CDR3 DNA sequence: TGCAGTGCTTGGGGCAGGTCAAACACTGAAGCTTTCTTT.